One and the same sample provided the 19 T cell receptor beta chains below, sequenced in a study of Graves' ophthalmopathy and Graves' hyperthyroidism. RNA transcripts yielded amplified TCR beta CDR3 regions. HTBI-primed first-round RT-PCR preceded second-round multiplex PCR. TCRdb processed the multiplex PCR reads anew with MiXCR; each CDR3 protein has one entry. There are fewer than 400,000 distinct CDR3 sequences in the sample; approximately 20% occur only once, and approximately 1.4% lies in the top ten. Sequences were obtained from peripheral blood. Receptors originate from a young woman with Graves' ophthalmopathy.

This clonotype appeared many times. The chain links TRBV2 to TRBJ1-1, with D perhaps TRBD1 (6 bases). There are 14 residues in the CDR3. Between the trimmed V and J ends, which lost 4 bases and 4 bases, there was a span of 13 bases. CDR1 and CDR2 (germline): SNHLY, FYNNEI. The CDR3, as DNA: TGTGCCAGCAGTGGTTTTACAGGGTCCACTGAAGCTTTCTTT. This sequence encodes CASSGFTGSTEAFF.

This clonotype came up many times. This could be a read error, since a much larger clone is one nucleotide away. The gene calls are TRBV12-3 or TRBV12-4 and TRBJ2-7; 7 positions agree with TRBD1. CDR3 length equals 15 residues. The CDR3 nucleotides read TGTGCCGGCAGTTTAGGCAGGGGGTACTCCTACGAGCAGTACTTC. It specifies CAGSLGRGYSYEQYF.

In its sample, this clonotype was seen many times. The genes are TRBV7-9 and TRBJ1-1; the D is unclear. This CDR3 has 14 residues. The V gene lost 1 base and the J gene lost 2 bases, with 8 bases spanning the gap. The germline V gene has CDR1 SEHNR and CDR2 FQNEAQ (reference sequence). The CDR3 sequence is CASSLVTPNTEAFF. For the CDR3, the DNA is TGTGCCAGCAGCTTAGTAACACCAAACACTGAAGCTTTCTTT. Full variable domain (rest looked up from reference TRBV7-9 and TRBJ1-1): DTGVSQNPRHKITKRGQNVTFRCDPISEHNRLYWYRQTLGQGPEFLTYFQNEAQLEKSRLLSDRFSAERPKGSFSTLEIQRTEQGDSAMYLCASSLVTPNTEAFFGQGTRLTVV.

This clonotype was counted only a few times. This chain uses TRBV19 with TRBJ2-1; no reliable D call. Germline V gives CDR1 LNHDA, CDR2 SQIVND (reference sequence). V lost 0 bases and J 6 bases, leaving 6 bases between the germline ends. CDR3 length: 13 residues. The CDR3 nucleotides read TGTGCCAGTAGTATAGATTTACTCAATGAGCAGTTCTTC. Translation gives CASSIDLLNEQFF. Full variable domain (remainder filled in from reference TRBV19 and TRBJ2-1): DGGITQSPKYLFRKEGQNVTLSCEQNLNHDAMYWYRQDPGQGLRLIYYSQIVNDFQKGDIAEGYSVSREKKESFPLTVTSAQKNPTAFYLCASSIDLLNEQFFGPGTRLTVL.

This clonotype was seen at least ten times. The rearrangement joins TRBV4-2 to TRBJ1-1, with a tentative D call TRBD1 (5 bases). This CDR3 has 15 amino acids. V lost 0 bases and J 5 bases, leaving 13 bases between the germline ends. The germline gives CDR1 LGHNA, CDR2 YNFKEQ. In DNA form, the CDR3 reads TGTGCCAGCAGCCAAGAGGGGACGGAGGGGACTGAAGCTTTCTTT. Its protein is CASSQEGTEGTEAFF.

In this sample, this clonotype turned up many times. At one end the junction does not follow the germline gene, possibly because of a read error. V usage is TRBV7-3 and J usage is TRBJ1-1, with 10 bases aligning to TRBD1. Germline CDR1 SGHTA, CDR2 FQGTGA. This CDR3 comprises 14 residues. CDR3 nucleotide sequence: TGTGCCAGCAGCTCGACAGGGGGCGGGACTGAAGCCTTCTTT. Translated, it gives CASSSTGGGTEAFF.

The sample holds many counts of this clonotype. This sequence joins TRBV19 and TRBJ1-5; no definite D call. This CDR3 is 14 amino acids long. Germline lookup yields CDR1 LNHDA and CDR2 SQIVND (reference sequence). Trimming cost V 7 bases and J 3 bases, with 13 bases left between them. CDR3 protein: CASMGSRINQPQHF. In DNA form, the CDR3 reads TGTGCCAGTATGGGGTCCCGGATCAATCAGCCCCAGCATTTT.

This clonotype was observed many times. The chain recombines TRBV11-2 with TRBJ2-7; possibly TRBD2 for D (5 bases). V gave up 3 bases and J gave up 6 bases, with 18 bases separating them. The CDR3 sequence is 15 residues long. Germline CDR1 SGHAT, CDR2 FQNNGV. The CDR3 loop is CASSFKRFRNSEQYF. In DNA form, the CDR3 reads TGTGCCAGCAGCTTCAAGCGGTTCAGGAACTCCGAGCAGTACTTC.

This clonotype was counted ten times or more. The V and J genes are TRBV7-2 and TRBJ2-7, with 8 bases aligning to TRBD2. CDR1 is SGHTA, CDR2 FQGNSA, per germline. V trimming: 4 bases; J trimming: 6 bases; junction bases outside the gene matches: 11. CDR3 length: 15 amino acids. The chain's CDR3 is CASSWGAGARSEQYF. DNA of the CDR3: TGTGCCAGCAGCTGGGGAGCGGGAGCCAGAAGCGAGCAGTACTTC.

This clonotype was detected many times. The gene calls are TRBV7-2 and TRBJ1-1; D may be TRBD1 (6 bases). This CDR3 comprises 14 residues. The germline V and J ends were trimmed by 10 bases and 7 bases, with 22 bases remaining between them. CDR1 SGHTA and CDR2 FQGNSA come from the germline V gene. The CDR3 nucleotides are TGTGCCACCCGGGCACAGGGTACGCTTGGTGAAGCTTTCTTT. Translation gives CATRAQGTLGEAFF.

The sample holds many counts of this clonotype. The gene calls are TRBV7-2 and TRBJ2-5; D gene unclear. V dropped 5 bases and J dropped 4 bases, with 14 bases sitting between them. This CDR3 is 14 amino acids long. Germline-derived CDR1 and CDR2 are SGHTA and FQGNSA. The CDR3 bases are TGTGCCAGCAGCCTACGCGCAGGCGGAGAGACCCAGTACTTC. This sequence encodes CASSLRAGGETQYF.

This clonotype was observed many times. The V gene is TRBV29-1, the J gene TRBJ2-2; TRBD1 matches at 12 bases. The CDR3 runs to 15 residues. After removal of 2 bases from V and 4 bases from J, the junction contained 2 bases not matched to a gene. The germline V gene has CDR1 SQVTM and CDR2 ANQGSEA. The CDR3 bases are TGCAGCGTTGAATTGGGACAGGGGGCCACCGGGGAGCTGTTTTTT. Its protein is CSVELGQGATGELFF.

This clonotype was picked up many times. The chain couples TRBV20-1 to TRBJ1-1, with 7 bases fitting TRBD1. V trimming: 6 bases; J trimming: 4 bases; junction bases outside the gene matches: 2. The germline CDR1 and CDR2 sequences are DFQATT and SNEGSKA (reference sequence). The CDR3 sequence is 11 residues long. The DNA for the CDR3 is TGCAGTGCCGGGGACAGCACTGAAGCTTTCTTT. Protein: CSAGDSTEAFF.

This clonotype was counted at least ten times. The chain employs TRBV3-1 and TRBJ2-5; D gene uncertain. The CDR3 consists of 12 residues. Germline V gene lookup returns CDR1 LGHDT and CDR2 YNNKEL (reference sequence). Trimming pared 1 base from V and 7 bases from J, leaving 7 bases between. CDR3 residues: CASSQGDGTQYF. DNA of the CDR3: TGTGCCAGCAGCCAAGGCGACGGGACCCAGTACTTC.

This clonotype has a count of ten or more. The chain employs TRBV20-1 and TRBJ2-5; TRBD1 aligns across 7 bases. Germline V gene sequence: CDR1 DFQATT, CDR2 SNEGSKA (reference sequence). V was pared by 6 bases and J by 2 bases, with 6 bases of the junction left unmatched. The CDR3 runs to 13 residues. CDR3 sequence (DNA): TGCAGTGCCACCCACAGGGGTCAAGAGACCCAGTACTTC. Translating gives CSATHRGQETQYF.

With regard to this clonotype: The junction does not match germline at one end; this may be a read error. The V gene is TRBV6-2 or TRBV6-3, the J gene TRBJ2-5; possibly TRBD1 for D (5 bases). Germline CDR1 and CDR2: MNHEY and SVGEGT. The CDR3 runs 13 residues. CDR3 region: CASSVNEVESGNF. CDR3 nucleotides: TGTGCCAGCAGCGTAAATGAAGTAGAGTCAGGGAACTTC.

This clonotype was picked up many times. The V and J genes are TRBV28 and TRBJ2-5, with D tentatively TRBD1 or TRBD2 (6 bases each). Germline-derived CDR1 and CDR2 are MDHEN and SYDVKM. The CDR3 totals 15 residues. The germline V and J ends were trimmed by 6 bases and 4 bases, with 18 bases remaining between them. The CDR3 reads CASSGGGGRAETQYF. The CDR3 region has the DNA TGTGCCAGCAGCGGAGGAGGGGGGCGGGCAGAGACCCAGTACTTC. Full variable domain (remainder filled in from reference TRBV28 and TRBJ2-5): DVKVTQSSRYLVKRTGEKVFLECVQDMDHENMFWYRQDPGLGLRLIYFSYDVKMKEKGDIPEGYSVSREKKERFSLILESASTNQTSMYLCASSGGGGRAETQYFGPGTRLLVL.

This clonotype was picked up many times. The chain employs TRBV29-1 and TRBJ2-7, with 8 bases aligning to TRBD1. Germline trimming cut 3 bases from V and 1 base from J; bases unmatched to any gene: 2. The CDR3 consists of 13 residues. The V gene's germline CDR1 is SQVTM and CDR2 ANQGSEA. The chain's CDR3 is CSVDGQGSYEQYF. The CDR3 nucleotides read TGCAGCGTTGATGGACAGGGATCCTACGAGCAGTACTTC.

This clonotype was counted ten times or more. The J gene is TRBJ1-1, the V gene TRBV27, with a tentative D call TRBD1 (6 bases). V was clipped by 6 bases and J by 8 bases, with 19 bases between them. CDR1 is MNHEY and CDR2 is SMNVEV in the germline V gene (reference sequence). The CDR3 extends over 14 amino acids. CDR3 in DNA: TGTGCCAGCAGCCCCGGTGGACAGCCTCTCGAAGCTTTCTTT. Translating it yields CASSPGGQPLEAFF.